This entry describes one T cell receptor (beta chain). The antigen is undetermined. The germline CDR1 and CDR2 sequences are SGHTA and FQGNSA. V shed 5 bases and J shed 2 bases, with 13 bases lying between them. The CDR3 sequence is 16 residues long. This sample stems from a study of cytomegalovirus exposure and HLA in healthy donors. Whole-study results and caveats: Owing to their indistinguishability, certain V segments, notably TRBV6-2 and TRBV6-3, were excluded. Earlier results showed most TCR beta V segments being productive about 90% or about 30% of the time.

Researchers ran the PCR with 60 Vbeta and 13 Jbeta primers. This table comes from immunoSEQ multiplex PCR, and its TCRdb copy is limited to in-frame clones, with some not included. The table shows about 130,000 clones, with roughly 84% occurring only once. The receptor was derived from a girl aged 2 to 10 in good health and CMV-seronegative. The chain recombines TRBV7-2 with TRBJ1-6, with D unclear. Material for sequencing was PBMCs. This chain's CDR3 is CASSETGVAYNSPLHF. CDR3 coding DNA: TGTGCCAGCAGCGAAACCGGGGTTGCCTATAATTCACCCCTCCACTTT.